A single sample is the source of the 21 T cell receptor beta chains below, sequenced in a study of blood T cell repertoires in COVID-19. TCRdb's table, derived via immunoSEQ multiplex PCR, lists solely in-frame clones and lacks some. The sample has approximately 200,000 clones; 85% to 90% are singletons. The sample was peripheral blood. All receptors derive from a man younger than 35 with active or convalescent COVID-19.

V is TRBV9 and J is TRBJ2-5, with TRBD2 matching over 8 bases. The CDR3 spans 15 residues. Per the germline V gene, CDR1 is SGDLS and CDR2 is YYNGEE. After removal of 1 base from V and 1 base from J, the junction contained 3 bases not matched to a gene. CDR3: CASSVRSGSQETQYF. The CDR3 bases are TGTGCCAGCAGCGTACGGAGCGGGAGCCAAGAGACCCAGTACTTC.

This chain joins TRBV27 and TRBJ2-7, with D unclear. The CDR3 consists of 16 residues. Per the germline V gene, CDR1 is MNHEY and CDR2 is SMNVEV (reference sequence). Trimming shortened V by 4 bases and J by 1 base, and 17 bases separated the two germline ends. The CDR3 coding sequence is TGTGCCAGCAGTTCCTCACAGTGGGTCGCATCCTACGAGCAGTACTTC. Translation gives CASSSSQWVASYEQYF.

The chain joins TRBV27 to TRBJ2-1; D is perhaps TRBD2 (6 bases). The CDR3 runs to 14 residues. The V gene's germline CDR1 is MNHEY and CDR2 SMNVEV (reference sequence). Trimming removed 4 bases from V and 12 bases from J, with 19 bases in between. In nucleotides, the CDR3 is TGTGCCAGCAGTTCACCGGGACTTGGCACGGGGCAGTTCTTC. Translating it yields CASSSPGLGTGQFF.

This clone was seen once. The chain is built from TRBV3-1 (or the pseudogene TRBV3-2) and TRBJ1-6, with D possibly matching TRBD1 (6 bases). The CDR3 consists of 17 residues. The germline V gene encodes CDR1 LGHDT and CDR2 YNNKEL (reference sequence). V was trimmed by 2 bases and J by 8 bases, leaving 19 bases between them. The CDR3 reads CASSQPGSRTADSPLHF. CDR3 sequence (DNA): TGTGCCAGCAGCCAACCCGGGTCGAGGACAGCGGATTCACCCCTCCACTTT.

The gene calls are TRBV16 and TRBJ2-7; TRBD1 aligns across 8 bases. The junction had 5 bases not matched to a gene; V was cut back by 1 base and J by 6 bases. The CDR3 is 14 residues long. Per germline, CDR1 KGHSY and CDR2 FQNENV. The CDR3 loop reads CASSQFAGGSEQYF. The CDR3 coding sequence is TGTGCCAGCAGCCAATTTGCAGGGGGCTCCGAGCAGTACTTC.

V and J are TRBV4-3 and TRBJ2-7; TRBD2 matches 9 bases. This CDR3 has 17 amino acids. Germline V lookup: CDR1 LGHNA, CDR2 YSLEER. The junction had 11 bases not matched to a gene; V was cut back by 0 bases and J by 5 bases. DNA of the CDR3: TGCGCCAGCAGCCAAGAAGGTATTGCGGGAGGGCCCAACGAGCAGTACTTC. Translation: CASSQEGIAGGPNEQYF.

The J gene is TRBJ1-5, the V gene TRBV7-2; D gene ambiguous. The germline CDR1 and CDR2 sequences are SGHTA and FQGNSA. V was cut by 1 base and J by 7 bases, with 8 bases left in between. The CDR3 has 13 residues. CDR3 loop: CASSLGSEQPQHF. CDR3 coding DNA: TGTGCCAGCAGCTTAGGGAGCGAGCAGCCCCAGCATTTT.

The chain recombines TRBV6-2 or TRBV6-3 with TRBJ2-7, with 7 bases aligning to TRBD1. The junction had 3 bases not matched to a gene; V was cut back by 5 bases and J by 2 bases. Germline lookup yields CDR1 MNHEY and CDR2 SVGEGT. The CDR3 consists of 13 residues. CDR3 nucleotides: TGTGCCAGCAGTCCCGGGACAGCCTACGAGCAGTACTTC. Translated: CASSPGTAYEQYF.

J is TRBJ2-5 and V is TRBV2; 7 bases agree with TRBD2. Looked up from germline, CDR1 is SNHLY and CDR2 is FYNNEI. This CDR3 spans 13 amino acids. The V segment lost 6 bases and the J segment 4 bases; nucleotides outside the gene matches: 5. CDR3 amino acids: CASSREVGETQYF. In nucleotides, the CDR3 is TGTGCCAGCAGCCGGGAGGTCGGAGAGACCCAGTACTTC.

This clone was counted once. This chain uses TRBV5-5 with TRBJ2-1; TRBD2 agrees at 10 bases. The CDR3 spans 18 residues. V lost 0 bases, J lost 7 bases, and 13 bases stayed unmatched. CDR1 and CDR2 (germline): SGHKS, YYEKEE (reference sequence). The chain's CDR3 is CASSLAKSSGSLVNEQFF. The CDR3 DNA reads TGTGCCAGCAGCTTGGCCAAGTCTAGCGGGAGTTTAGTTAATGAGCAGTTCTTC.

This clone has only a few counts. This chain connects TRBV10-3 to TRBJ2-5, with TRBD2 identical over 14 bases. The CDR3 sequence is 16 residues long. Trimming removed 6 bases from V and 7 bases from J; junction bases left unmatched: 10. The germline gives CDR1 ENHRY, CDR2 SYGVKD. The CDR3 loop reads CAIRGGTSGSDGTQYF. The CDR3, as DNA: TGTGCCATCAGGGGGGGGACTAGCGGGAGTGACGGGACCCAGTACTTC.

This clone was seen once. CDR3 bases: TGTGCCAGCAGCTTAGGCCAGGGACAGGGGTTCTCCGAGCAGTACTTC. It yields the protein CASSLGQGQGFSEQYF. The rearrangement joins TRBV7-9 to TRBJ2-7, with 10 bases lining up with TRBD1. Germline lookup yields CDR1 SEHNR and CDR2 FQNEAQ (reference sequence). The CDR3 length is 16 residues. V lost 1 base and J lost 6; bases outside the gene matches: 9. Using reference TRBV7-9 and TRBJ2-7 for the parts outside the CDR3, the full variable domain is DTGVSQNPRHKITKRGQNVTFRCDPISEHNRLYWYRQTLGQGPEFLTYFQNEAQLEKSRLLSDRFSAERPKGSFSTLEIQRTEQGDSAMYLCASSLGQGQGFSEQYFGPGTRLTVT.

The genes are TRBV5-1 and TRBJ2-2; 7 positions agree with TRBD2. The germline CDR1 and CDR2 sequences are SGHRS and YFSETQ. Losses at the gene ends were 3 bases for V and 1 base for J; bases not matched to a gene: 6. CDR3 length: 16 amino acids. The CDR3 here is CASSSRGRGNTGELFF. In DNA form, the CDR3 reads TGCGCCAGCAGCTCTCGAGGGAGGGGGAACACCGGGGAGCTGTTTTTT.

The V gene is TRBV18, the J gene TRBJ1-1; D might be TRBD1 (6 bases). Germline V CDR1 and CDR2: KGHSH, LQKENI. The CDR3 length is 15 residues. V was cut by 6 bases and J by 3 bases, with 17 bases left in between. The CDR3 is CASSTGRGRDTEAFF. CDR3 nucleotides: TGTGCCAGCTCCACAGGGAGGGGGAGGGACACTGAAGCTTTCTTT.

The chain couples TRBV28 to TRBJ2-3, with TRBD1 identical over 7 bases. Germline V gene lookup returns CDR1 MDHEN and CDR2 SYDVKM. The CDR3 is made up of 12 amino acids. The V segment lost 10 bases and the J segment 6 bases; nucleotides outside the gene matches: 7. The CDR3 DNA is TGTGCCACCGGACAGGCGTCCGATACGCAGTATTTT. Its protein is CATGQASDTQYF.

Only one count was recorded for this clone. The chain employs TRBV4-1 and TRBJ2-1; 7 bases are a match to TRBD2. The CDR3 sequence is 16 residues long. After removal of 4 bases from V and 10 bases from J, the junction contained 16 bases not matched to a gene. Germline lookup yields CDR1 MGHRA and CDR2 YSYEKL. The CDR3 region is CASSPRTREGGREQFF. The CDR3 nucleotides read TGCGCCAGCAGCCCCCGGACTAGAGAGGGAGGTCGAGAGCAGTTCTTC.

This chain links TRBV5-4 with TRBJ1-5; D gene ambiguous. Trimming stripped 4 bases from V and 4 bases from J, with 9 bases between. Germline loops: CDR1 SGHNT, CDR2 YYREEE (reference sequence). CDR3 size: 13 residues. CDR3 loop: CASSLGENQPQHF. The CDR3 nucleotides read TGTGCCAGCAGCCTTGGGGAGAATCAGCCCCAGCATTTT.

The gene calls are TRBV7-6 and TRBJ2-3; tentatively, D is TRBD2 (6 bases). CDR3 length: 16 residues. Germline CDR1 is SGHVS and CDR2 is FNYEAQ. Trimming took 1 base from V and 2 from J, leaving 13 bases between them. For the CDR3, the DNA is TGTGCCAGCAGCTTAGGATTTGCGGGGTCCACAGATACGCAGTATTTT. It codes for CASSLGFAGSTDTQYF.

V and J are TRBV6-5 and TRBJ2-7; 12 nucleotides align to TRBD2. This CDR3 is 15 amino acids long. Looked up from germline, CDR1 is MNHEY and CDR2 is SVGAGI. The V and J ends lost 7 bases and 7 bases, in that order; junction bases with no gene match: 11. CDR3 sequence: CASIPTTSGGAEQYF. CDR3 DNA sequence: TGTGCCAGCATTCCAACGACTAGCGGGGGCGCGGAGCAGTACTTC.

The CDR3 is CASRGTGEHGGTEAFF. The CDR3 DNA reads TGTGCCAGCAGGGGGACAGGGGAACACGGGGGTACTGAAGCTTTCTTT. The V and J genes are TRBV27 and TRBJ1-1; 10 bases are a match to TRBD1. Germline V gene sequence: CDR1 MNHEY, CDR2 SMNVEV (reference sequence). J lost 5 bases, V lost 6 bases, and 12 bases had no gene match. CDR3 length equals 16 residues.

This clone was observed a single time. V is TRBV2 and J is TRBJ1-4; TRBD1 is a possible D gene (5 bases). This CDR3 is built from 15 residues. V lost 3 bases, J lost 6 bases, and 14 bases lay in between. CDR1 is SNHLY, CDR2 FYNNEI, per germline. The CDR3: CASSDRAGSHEKLFF. The CDR3 bases are TGTGCCAGCAGTGACAGGGCAGGTTCCCATGAAAAACTGTTTTTT.